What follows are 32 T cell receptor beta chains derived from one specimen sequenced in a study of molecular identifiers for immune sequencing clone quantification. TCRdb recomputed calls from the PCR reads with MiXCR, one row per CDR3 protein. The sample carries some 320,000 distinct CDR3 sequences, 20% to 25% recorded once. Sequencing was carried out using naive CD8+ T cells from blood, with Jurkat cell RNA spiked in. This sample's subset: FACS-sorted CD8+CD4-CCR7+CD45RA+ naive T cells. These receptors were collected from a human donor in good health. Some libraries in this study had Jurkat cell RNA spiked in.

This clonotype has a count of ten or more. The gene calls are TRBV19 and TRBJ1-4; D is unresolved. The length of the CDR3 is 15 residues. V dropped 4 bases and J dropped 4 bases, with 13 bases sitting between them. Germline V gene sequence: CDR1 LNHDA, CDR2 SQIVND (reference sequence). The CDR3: CASSNDVGLNEKLFF. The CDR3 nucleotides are TGTGCCAGTAGTAACGACGTAGGCCTTAATGAAAAACTGTTTTTT. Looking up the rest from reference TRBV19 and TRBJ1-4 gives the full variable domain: DGGITQSPKYLFRKEGQNVTLSCEQNLNHDAMYWYRQDPGQGLRLIYYSQIVNDFQKGDIAEGYSVSREKKESFPLTVTSAQKNPTAFYLCASSNDVGLNEKLFFGSGTQLSVL.

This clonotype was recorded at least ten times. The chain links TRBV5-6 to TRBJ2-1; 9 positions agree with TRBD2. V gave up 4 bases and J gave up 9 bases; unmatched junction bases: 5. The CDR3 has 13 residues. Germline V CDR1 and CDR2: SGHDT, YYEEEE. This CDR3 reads CASSAGGGFEQFF. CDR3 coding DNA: TGTGCCAGCAGCGCGGGAGGGGGGTTTGAGCAGTTCTTC.

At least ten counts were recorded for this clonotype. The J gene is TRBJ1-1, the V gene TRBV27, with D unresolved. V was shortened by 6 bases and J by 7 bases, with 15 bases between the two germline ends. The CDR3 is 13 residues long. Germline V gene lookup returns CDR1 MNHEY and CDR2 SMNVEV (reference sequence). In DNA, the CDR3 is TGTGCCAGCAGCAGAAACCCGGCAGATGAAGCTTTCTTT. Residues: CASSRNPADEAFF.

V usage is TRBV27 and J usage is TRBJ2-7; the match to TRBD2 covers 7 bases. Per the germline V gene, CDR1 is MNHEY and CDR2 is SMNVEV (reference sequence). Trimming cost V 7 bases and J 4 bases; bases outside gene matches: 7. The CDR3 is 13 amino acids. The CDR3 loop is CASTITGGYEQYF. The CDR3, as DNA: TGTGCCAGCACAATAACGGGAGGTTACGAGCAGTACTTC.

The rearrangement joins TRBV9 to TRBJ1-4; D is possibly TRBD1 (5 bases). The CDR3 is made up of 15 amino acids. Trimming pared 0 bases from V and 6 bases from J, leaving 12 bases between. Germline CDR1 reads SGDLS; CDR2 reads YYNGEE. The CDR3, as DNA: TGTGCCAGCAGCGTAGATGGGGGTATGGATGAAAAACTGTTTTTT. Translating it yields CASSVDGGMDEKLFF.

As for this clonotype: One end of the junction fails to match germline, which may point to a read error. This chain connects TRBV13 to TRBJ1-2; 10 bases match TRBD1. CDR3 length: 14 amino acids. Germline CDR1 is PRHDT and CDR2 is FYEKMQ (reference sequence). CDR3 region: CAGSPVGTGESYTF. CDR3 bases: TGTGCCGGCAGCCCAGTTGGGACAGGGGAGAGCTACACCTTC.

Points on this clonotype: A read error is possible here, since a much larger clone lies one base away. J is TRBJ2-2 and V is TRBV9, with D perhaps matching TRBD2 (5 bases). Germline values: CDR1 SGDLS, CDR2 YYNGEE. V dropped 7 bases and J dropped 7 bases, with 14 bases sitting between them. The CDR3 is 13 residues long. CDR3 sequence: CASGARGGGELFF. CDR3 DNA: TGTGCCAGCGGAGCGAGAGGAGGCGGGGAGCTGTTTTTT.

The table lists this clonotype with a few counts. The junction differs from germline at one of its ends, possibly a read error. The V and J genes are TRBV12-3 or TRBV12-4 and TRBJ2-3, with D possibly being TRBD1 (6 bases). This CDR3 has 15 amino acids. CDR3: CASRSRQANTDTRYF. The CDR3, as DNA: TGTGCCAGCAGGTCCCGACAGGCAAACACAGATACGCGGTATTTT.

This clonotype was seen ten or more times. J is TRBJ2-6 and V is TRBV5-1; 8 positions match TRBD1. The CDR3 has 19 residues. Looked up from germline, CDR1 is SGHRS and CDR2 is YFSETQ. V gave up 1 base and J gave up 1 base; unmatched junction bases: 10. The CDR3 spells CASSLWVQGEASGANVLTF. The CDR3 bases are TGCGCCAGCAGCTTGTGGGTACAGGGGGAAGCTTCTGGGGCCAACGTCCTGACTTTC.

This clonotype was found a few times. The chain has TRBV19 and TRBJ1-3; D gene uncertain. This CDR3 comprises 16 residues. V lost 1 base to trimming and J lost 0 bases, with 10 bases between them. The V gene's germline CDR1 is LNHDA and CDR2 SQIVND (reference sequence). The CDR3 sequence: CASSIGVQSSGNTIYF. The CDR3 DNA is TGTGCCAGTAGTATAGGAGTCCAGTCCTCTGGAAACACCATATATTTT. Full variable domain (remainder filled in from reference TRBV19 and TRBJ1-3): DGGITQSPKYLFRKEGQNVTLSCEQNLNHDAMYWYRQDPGQGLRLIYYSQIVNDFQKGDIAEGYSVSREKKESFPLTVTSAQKNPTAFYLCASSIGVQSSGNTIYFGEGSWLTVV.

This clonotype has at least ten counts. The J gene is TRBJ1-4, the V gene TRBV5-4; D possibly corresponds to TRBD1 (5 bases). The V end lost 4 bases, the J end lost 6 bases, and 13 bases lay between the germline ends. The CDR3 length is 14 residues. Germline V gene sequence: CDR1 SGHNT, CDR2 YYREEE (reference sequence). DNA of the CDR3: TGTGCCAGCAGCCGGGACCTGGGGGATGAAAAACTGTTTTTT. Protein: CASSRDLGDEKLFF. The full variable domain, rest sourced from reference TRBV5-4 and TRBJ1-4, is ETGVTQSPTHLIKTRGQQVTLRCSSQSGHNTVSWYQQALGQGPQFIFQYYREEENGRGNFPPRFSGLQFPNYSSELNVNALELDDSALYLCASSRDLGDEKLFFGSGTQLSVL.

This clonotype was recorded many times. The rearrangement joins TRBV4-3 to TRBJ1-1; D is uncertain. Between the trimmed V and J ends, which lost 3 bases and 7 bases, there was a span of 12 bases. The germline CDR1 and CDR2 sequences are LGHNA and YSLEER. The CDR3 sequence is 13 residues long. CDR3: CASSHRPALEAFF. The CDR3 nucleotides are TGCGCCAGCAGCCATCGACCCGCACTTGAAGCTTTCTTT.

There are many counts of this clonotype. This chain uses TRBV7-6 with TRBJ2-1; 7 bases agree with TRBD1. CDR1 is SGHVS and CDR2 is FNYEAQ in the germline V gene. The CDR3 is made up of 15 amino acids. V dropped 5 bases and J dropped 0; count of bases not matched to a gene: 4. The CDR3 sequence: CASSPRDSSYNEQFF. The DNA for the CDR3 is TGTGCCAGCAGCCCTAGGGACAGCTCCTACAATGAGCAGTTCTTC.

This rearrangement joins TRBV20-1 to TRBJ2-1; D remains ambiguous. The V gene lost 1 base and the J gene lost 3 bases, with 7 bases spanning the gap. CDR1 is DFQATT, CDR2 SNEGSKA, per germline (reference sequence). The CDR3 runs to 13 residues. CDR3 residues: CSARAVLYNEQFF. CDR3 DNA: TGCAGTGCTAGAGCGGTCCTCTACAATGAGCAGTTCTTC.

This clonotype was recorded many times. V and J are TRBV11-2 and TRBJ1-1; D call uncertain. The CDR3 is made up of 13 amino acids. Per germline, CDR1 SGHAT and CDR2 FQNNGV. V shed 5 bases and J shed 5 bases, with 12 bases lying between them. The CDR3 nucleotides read TGTGCCAGCAGCCGGCCTGGAGGGACTGAAGCTTTCTTT. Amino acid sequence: CASSRPGGTEAFF.

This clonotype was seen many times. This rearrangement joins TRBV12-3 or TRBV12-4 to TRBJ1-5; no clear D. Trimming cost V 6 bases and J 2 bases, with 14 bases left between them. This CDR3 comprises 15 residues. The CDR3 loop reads CASSLWVSGNQPQHF. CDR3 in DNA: TGTGCCAGCAGCCTGTGGGTATCGGGCAATCAGCCCCAGCATTTT.

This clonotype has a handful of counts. CDR3 sequence reads: CSARDQWPAEGALVPEAFF. The CDR3 DNA sequence: TGCAGTGCTAGAGATCAATGGCCGGCCGAGGGAGCACTCGTGCCTGAAGCTTTCTTT. This chain connects TRBV20-1 to TRBJ1-1, with unresolved D. Germline-derived CDR1 and CDR2 are DFQATT and SNEGSKA (reference sequence). Trimming took 0 bases from V and 6 from J, leaving 29 bases between them. The CDR3 has 19 amino acids.

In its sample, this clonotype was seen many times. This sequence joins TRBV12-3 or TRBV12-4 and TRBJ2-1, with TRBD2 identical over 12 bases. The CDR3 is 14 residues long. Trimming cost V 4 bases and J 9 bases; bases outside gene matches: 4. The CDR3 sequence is CASSSSGGAGEQFF. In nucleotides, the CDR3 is TGTGCCAGCAGTTCTAGCGGGGGGGCGGGTGAGCAGTTCTTC.

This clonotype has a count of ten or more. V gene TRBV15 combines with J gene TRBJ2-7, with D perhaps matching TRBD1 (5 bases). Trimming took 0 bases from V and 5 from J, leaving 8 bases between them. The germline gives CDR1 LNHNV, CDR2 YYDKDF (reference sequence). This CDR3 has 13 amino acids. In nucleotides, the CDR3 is TGTGCCACCAGCAGAGACAGGGTGGACGAGCAGTACTTC. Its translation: CATSRDRVDEQYF.

The CDR3 loop reads CASTILAGAPFF. CDR3 sequence (DNA): TGTGCCAGCACAATCCTAGCGGGAGCCCCGTTCTTC. The chain uses TRBV5-5 and TRBJ2-1; TRBD2 agrees at 10 bases. V lost 6 bases, J lost 15 bases, and 9 bases stayed unmatched. The CDR3 extends over 12 amino acids. Germline V lookup: CDR1 SGHKS, CDR2 YYEKEE (reference sequence). Filled out from reference TRBV5-5 and TRBJ2-1, the complete variable domain reads DAGVTQSPTHLIKTRGQQVTLRCSPISGHKSVSWYQQVLGQGPQFIFQYYEKEERGRGNFPDRFSARQFPNYSSELNVNALLLGDSALYLCASTILAGAPFFGPGTRLTVL.

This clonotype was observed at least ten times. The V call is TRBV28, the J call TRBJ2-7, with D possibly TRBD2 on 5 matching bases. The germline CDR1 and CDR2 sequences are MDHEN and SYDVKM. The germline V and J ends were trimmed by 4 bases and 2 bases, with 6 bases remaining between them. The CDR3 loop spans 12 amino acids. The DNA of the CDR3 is TGTGCCAGCAGTTACGGGACCTACGAGCAGTACTTC. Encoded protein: CASSYGTYEQYF.

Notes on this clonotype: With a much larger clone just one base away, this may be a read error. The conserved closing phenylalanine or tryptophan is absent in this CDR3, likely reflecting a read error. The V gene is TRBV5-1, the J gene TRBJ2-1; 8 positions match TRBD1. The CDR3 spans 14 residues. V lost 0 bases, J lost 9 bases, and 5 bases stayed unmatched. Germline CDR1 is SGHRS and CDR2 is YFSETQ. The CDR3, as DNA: TGCGCCAGCAGCTTGGTGGGCAGGGGGCCTGAGCAGTTCTCC. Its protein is CASSLVGRGPEQFS.

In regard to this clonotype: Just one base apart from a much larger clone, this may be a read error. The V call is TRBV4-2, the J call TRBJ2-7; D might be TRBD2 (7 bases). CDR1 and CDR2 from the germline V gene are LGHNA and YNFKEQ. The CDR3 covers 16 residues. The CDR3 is CASGQEGGASSYEQYF. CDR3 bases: TGTGCCAGCGGCCAAGAAGGGGGGGCCAGCTCCTACGAGCAGTACTTC.

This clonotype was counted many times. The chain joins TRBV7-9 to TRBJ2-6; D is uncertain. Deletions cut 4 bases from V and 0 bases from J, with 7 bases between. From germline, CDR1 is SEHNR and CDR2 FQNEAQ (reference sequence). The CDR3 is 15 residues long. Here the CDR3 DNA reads TGTGCCAGCAGCTCCTTTAACTCTGGGGCCAACGTCCTGACTTTC. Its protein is CASSSFNSGANVLTF.

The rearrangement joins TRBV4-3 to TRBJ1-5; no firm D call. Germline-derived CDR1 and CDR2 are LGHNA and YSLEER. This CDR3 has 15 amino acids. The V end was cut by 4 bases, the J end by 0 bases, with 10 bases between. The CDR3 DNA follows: TGCGCCAGCAGCCCGCGGTCCAGTAGCAATCAGCCCCAGCATTTT. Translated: CASSPRSSSNQPQHF.

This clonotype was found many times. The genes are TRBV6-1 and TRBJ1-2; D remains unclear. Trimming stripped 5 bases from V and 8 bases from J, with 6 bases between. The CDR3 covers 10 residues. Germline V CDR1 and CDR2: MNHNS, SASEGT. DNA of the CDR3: TGTGCCAGCAGTCGTCTAGGCTACACCTTC. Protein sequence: CASSRLGYTF.

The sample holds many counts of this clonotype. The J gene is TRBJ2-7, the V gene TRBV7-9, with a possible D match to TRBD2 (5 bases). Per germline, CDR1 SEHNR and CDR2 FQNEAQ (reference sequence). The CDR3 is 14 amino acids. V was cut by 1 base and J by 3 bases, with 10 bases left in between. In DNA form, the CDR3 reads TGTGCCAGCAGCTTAGAATCCGGGATCTACGAGCAGTACTTC. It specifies CASSLESGIYEQYF.

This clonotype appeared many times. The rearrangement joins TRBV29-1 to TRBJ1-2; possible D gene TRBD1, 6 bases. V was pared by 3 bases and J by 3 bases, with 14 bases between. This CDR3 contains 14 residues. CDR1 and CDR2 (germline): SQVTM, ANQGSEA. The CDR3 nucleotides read TGCAGCGTTGAGAAGGGGGAGTTTGACTATGGCTACACCTTC. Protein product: CSVEKGEFDYGYTF.

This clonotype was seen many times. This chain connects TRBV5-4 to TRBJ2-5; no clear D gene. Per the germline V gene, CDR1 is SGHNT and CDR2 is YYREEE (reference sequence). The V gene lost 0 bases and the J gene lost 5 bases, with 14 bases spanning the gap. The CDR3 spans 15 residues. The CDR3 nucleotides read TGTGCCAGCAGCTTGGTCGAGGCCTCTCTCGAGACCCAGTACTTC. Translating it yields CASSLVEASLETQYF.

CDR3 in amino acids: CASSPAGGVSNEKLFF. The CDR3 DNA reads TGTGCCAGCAGCCCTGCTGGGGGGGTATCTAATGAAAAACTGTTTTTT. This chain uses TRBV7-9 with TRBJ1-4; a possible D gene is TRBD1 (5 bases). V was shortened by 5 bases and J by 3 bases, with 16 bases between the two germline ends. This CDR3 contains 16 residues. Germline V gene sequence: CDR1 SEHNR, CDR2 FQNEAQ (reference sequence).

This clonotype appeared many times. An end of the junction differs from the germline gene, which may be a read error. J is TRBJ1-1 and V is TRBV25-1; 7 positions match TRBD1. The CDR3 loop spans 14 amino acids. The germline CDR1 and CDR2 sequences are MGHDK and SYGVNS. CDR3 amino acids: CASSKYRGSTEAFF. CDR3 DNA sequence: TGTGCCAGCAGTAAATACAGGGGAAGCACTGAAGCTTTCTTT.

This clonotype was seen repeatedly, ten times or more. This chain's CDR3 is CASSQEWTSGVSSYEQYF. The CDR3 bases are TGCGCCAGCAGCCAAGAGTGGACTAGCGGAGTTAGCTCCTACGAGCAGTACTTC. The gene calls are TRBV4-3 and TRBJ2-7, with 10 bases matching TRBD2. The V gene end was trimmed by 0 bases and the J gene end by 0 bases; junction bases not matched to a gene: 8. The CDR3 spans 18 residues. CDR1 is LGHNA, CDR2 YSLEER, per germline.